These 3 T cell receptor beta chains originate from one sample sequenced in a study of neurological immune-mediated disorders. TCRdb used MiXCR to reprocess the 5' RACE reads, holding one entry per CDR3 protein. Counted here are 55,000 to 70,000 distinct CDR3 sequences, about an eighth occurring once; the ten biggest clones make up about 2%. Sequenced input: PBMCs. The receptors shown here come from a man between 60 and 75 years old in good health.

There are many counts of this clonotype. V gene TRBV29-1 combines with J gene TRBJ1-5, with 7 bases lining up with TRBD1. The CDR3 is made up of 13 amino acids. Germline V lookup: CDR1 SQVTM, CDR2 ANQGSEA. Losses at the gene ends were 6 bases for V and 5 bases for J; bases not matched to a gene: 7. CDR3 loop: CSVRARGDQPQHF. In DNA, the CDR3 is TGCAGCGTGCGTGCCAGGGGGGATCAGCCCCAGCATTTT.

This clonotype was detected ten times or more. The chain uses TRBV12-3 or TRBV12-4 and TRBJ2-7, with unresolved D. V was pared by 3 bases and J by 5 bases, with 8 bases between. CDR3 length: 12 amino acids. The CDR3 is CASSLSGHEQYF. CDR3 DNA: TGTGCCAGCAGTTTGAGTGGCCACGAGCAGTACTTC.

This clonotype was seen at least ten times. The chain carries TRBV6-5 and TRBJ2-1; D is possibly TRBD1 or TRBD2 (6 bases each). CDR3 length equals 13 residues. Germline CDR1 and CDR2: MNHEY and SVGAGI. V was pared by 7 bases and J by 3 bases, with 10 bases between. CDR3 bases: TGTGCCAGCAAGGGGGGACACTACAATGAGCAGTTCTTC. This encodes CASKGGHYNEQFF.